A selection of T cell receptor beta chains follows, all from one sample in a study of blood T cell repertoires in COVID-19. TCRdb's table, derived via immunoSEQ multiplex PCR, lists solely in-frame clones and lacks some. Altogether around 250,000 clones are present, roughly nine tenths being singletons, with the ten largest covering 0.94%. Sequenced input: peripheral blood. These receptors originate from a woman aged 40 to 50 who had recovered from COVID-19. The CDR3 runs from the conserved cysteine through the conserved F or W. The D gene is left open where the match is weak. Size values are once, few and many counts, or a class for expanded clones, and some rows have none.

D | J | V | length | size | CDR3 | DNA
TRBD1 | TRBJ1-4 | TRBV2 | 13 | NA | CASLRTGAEKLFF | TGTGCCAGCTTACGGACAGGGGCTGAAAAACTGTTTTTT
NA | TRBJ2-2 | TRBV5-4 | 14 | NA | CASSLAGGTGELFF | TGTGCCAGCAGCTTGGCCGGGGGCACCGGGGAGCTGTTTTTT
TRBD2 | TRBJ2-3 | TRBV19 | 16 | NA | CASSPTSGIGTDTQYF | TGTGCCAGTAGCCCTACGAGCGGGATCGGCACAGATACGCAGTATTTT
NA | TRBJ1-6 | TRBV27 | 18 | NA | CASSYQGGGLSYNSPLHF | TGTGCCAGCAGTTACCAGGGAGGTGGGCTCTCCTATAATTCACCCCTCCACTTT
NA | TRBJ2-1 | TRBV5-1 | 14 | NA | CASDPGTGYNEQFF | TGCGCCAGCGATCCCGGGACTGGCTACAATGAGCAGTTCTTC
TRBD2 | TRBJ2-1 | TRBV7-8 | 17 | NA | CASRPPSSGSSYNEQFF | TGTGCCAGCAGACCCCCCTCTAGCGGGAGCTCCTACAATGAGCAGTTCTTC
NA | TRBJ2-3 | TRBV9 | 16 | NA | CASSLGPSGGTDTQYF | TGTGCCAGCAGCCTAGGGCCCTCCGGGGGCACAGATACGCAGTATTTT
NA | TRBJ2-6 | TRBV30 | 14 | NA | CAFGLNSGANVLTF | TGTGCCTTCGGACTTAACTCAGGGGCCAACGTCCTGACTTTC
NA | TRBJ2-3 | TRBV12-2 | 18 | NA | CASRPPRQGALGADTQYF | TGTGCAAGTCGTCCACCCCGGCAGGGGGCGCTAGGGGCAGATACGCAGTATTTT
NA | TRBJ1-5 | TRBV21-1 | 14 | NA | CASWTEYSNQPQHF | TGTGCCAGCTGGACAGAGTATAGCAATCAGCCCCAGCATTTT
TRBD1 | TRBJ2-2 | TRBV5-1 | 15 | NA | CASSQDREWAGELFF | TGCGCCAGCAGCCAGGACAGGGAATGGGCCGGGGAGCTGTTTTTT
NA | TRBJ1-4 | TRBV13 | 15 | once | CASSFASGAAEKLFF | TGTGCCAGCAGCTTCGCTTCAGGGGCGGCTGAAAAACTGTTTTTT
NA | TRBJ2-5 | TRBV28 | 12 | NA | CASSFSVETQYF | TGTGCCAGCAGTTTTAGTGTCGAGACCCAGTACTTC
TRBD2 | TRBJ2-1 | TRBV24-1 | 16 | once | CATSDFGTSGNNEQFF | TGTGCCACCAGTGATTTCGGGACTAGCGGGAACAATGAGCAGTTCTTC
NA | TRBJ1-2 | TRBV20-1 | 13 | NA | CSASDAGIHGYTF | TGCAGTGCTAGTGATGCAGGTATCCATGGCTACACCTTC
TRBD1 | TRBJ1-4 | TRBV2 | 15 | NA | CASRRAGTDNEKLFF | TGTGCCAGCAGACGGGCCGGGACAGATAATGAAAAACTGTTTTTT
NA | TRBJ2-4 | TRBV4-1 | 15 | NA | CASSQSSAAKNIQYF | TGCGCCAGCAGCCAATCGAGCGCAGCCAAAAACATTCAGTACTTC
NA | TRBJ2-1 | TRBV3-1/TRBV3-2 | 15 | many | CASSRQGVTYNEQFF | TGTGCCAGCAGCCGTCAAGGAGTAACCTACAATGAGCAGTTCTTC
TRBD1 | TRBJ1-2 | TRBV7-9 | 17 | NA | CASSQSLGQGADYGYTF | TGTGCCAGCAGCCAAAGTTTGGGACAGGGGGCGGACTATGGCTACACCTTC
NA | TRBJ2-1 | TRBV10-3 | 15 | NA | CAISESSGGYNEQFF | TGTGCCATCAGTGAGTCGTCAGGGGGGTACAATGAGCAGTTCTTC
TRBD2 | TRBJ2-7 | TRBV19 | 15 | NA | CASSPIAGVSYEQYF | TGTGCCAGTAGTCCAATAGCGGGAGTTTCATACGAGCAGTACTTC
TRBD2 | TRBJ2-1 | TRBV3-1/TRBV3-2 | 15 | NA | CASSQEASGSNEQFF | TGTGCCAGCAGCCAAGAGGCTAGCGGGAGCAATGAGCAGTTCTTC
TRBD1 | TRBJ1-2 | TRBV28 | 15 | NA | CASIAVGTVGYGYTF | TGTGCCAGCATTGCGGTGGGGACAGTAGGTTATGGCTACACCTTC
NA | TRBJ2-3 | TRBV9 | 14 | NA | CASSVEPDTDTQYF | TGTGCCAGCAGCGTAGAACCAGACACAGATACGCAGTATTTT
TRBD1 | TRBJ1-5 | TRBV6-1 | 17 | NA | CASSGYRGWDSNQPQHF | TGTGCCAGCAGTGGTTACAGGGGCTGGGATAGCAATCAGCCCCAGCATTTT
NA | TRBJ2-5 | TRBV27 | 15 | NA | CASSFGGTVQETQYF | TGTGCCAGCAGTTTCGGAGGAACGGTCCAAGAGACCCAGTACTTC
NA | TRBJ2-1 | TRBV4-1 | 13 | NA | CASSQVRVNEQFF | TGCGCCAGCAGCCAAGTCCGGGTGAATGAGCAGTTCTTC
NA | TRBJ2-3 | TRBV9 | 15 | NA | CASSVTLGGTDTQYF | TGTGCCAGCAGCGTAACACTAGGTGGCACAGATACGCAGTATTTT
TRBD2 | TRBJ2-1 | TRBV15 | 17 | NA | CATSSGTSGTPTIEQFF | TGTGCCACCAGCAGTGGGACTAGCGGTACACCTACAATTGAGCAGTTCTTC
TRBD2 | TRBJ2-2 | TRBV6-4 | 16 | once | CASSALAGGNTGELFF | TGTGCCAGCAGTGCCCTCGCGGGAGGGAACACCGGGGAGCTGTTTTTT
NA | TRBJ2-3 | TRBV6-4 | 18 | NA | CASSLCGSGWGRTDTQYF | TGTGCCAGCAGTTTATGTGGGAGTGGTTGGGGGCGCACAGATACGCAGTATTTT
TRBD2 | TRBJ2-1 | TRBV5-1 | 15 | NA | CASTWSLAGVAEQFF | TGCGCCAGCACCTGGTCGCTAGCGGGAGTGGCTGAGCAGTTCTTC
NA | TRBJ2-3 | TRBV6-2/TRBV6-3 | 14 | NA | CASSPVTSTDTQYF | TGTGCCAGCAGCCCGGTGACTAGCACAGATACGCAGTATTTT
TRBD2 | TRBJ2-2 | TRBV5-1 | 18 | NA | CASSLGGSGRANTGELFF | TGCGCCAGCAGCTTGGGCGGTAGCGGGAGAGCAAACACCGGGGAGCTGTTTTTT
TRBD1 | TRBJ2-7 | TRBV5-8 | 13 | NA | CASSLPGTDEQYF | TGTGCCAGCAGCTTACCCGGGACAGACGAGCAGTACTTC
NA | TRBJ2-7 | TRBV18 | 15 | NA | CASSPRIPGESEQYF | TGTGCCAGCTCACCACGTATCCCCGGGGAATCCGAGCAGTACTTC
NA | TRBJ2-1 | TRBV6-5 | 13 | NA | CASSLGRGGEQFF | TGTGCCAGCAGCCTGGGTAGGGGTGGGGAGCAGTTCTTC
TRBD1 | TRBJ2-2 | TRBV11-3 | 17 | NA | CASSPTVGTGVTGELFF | TGTGCCAGCAGCCCTACTGTGGGGACAGGGGTCACCGGGGAGCTGTTTTTT
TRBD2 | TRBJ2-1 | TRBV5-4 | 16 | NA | CASSLAGLLLYNEQFF | TGTGCCAGCAGCTTGGCGGGACTATTGTTGTACAATGAGCAGTTCTTC
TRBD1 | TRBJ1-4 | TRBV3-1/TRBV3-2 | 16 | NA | CASRSTGGATNEKLFF | TGTGCCAGCAGGTCGACAGGGGGAGCAACTAATGAAAAACTGTTTTTT
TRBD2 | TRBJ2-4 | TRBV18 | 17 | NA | CASSRWTSGSGENIQYF | TGTGCCAGCTCTCGGTGGACTAGCGGGAGTGGCGAAAACATTCAGTACTTC
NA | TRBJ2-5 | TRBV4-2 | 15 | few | CASSQGQDTQETQYF | TGTGCCAGCAGCCAAGGACAGGACACACAAGAGACCCAGTACTTC
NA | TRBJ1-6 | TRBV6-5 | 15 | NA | CASSYILAGNSPLHF | TGTGCCAGCAGTTACATCCTCGCAGGGAATTCACCCCTCCACTTT
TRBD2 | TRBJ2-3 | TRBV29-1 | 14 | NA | CSVDGSGSTDTQYF | TGCAGCGTTGATGGTAGCGGGAGCACAGATACGCAGTATTTT
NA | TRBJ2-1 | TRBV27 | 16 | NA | CASSLSVTSLDNEQFF | TGTGCCAGCAGTTTGTCCGTGACTTCACTTGACAATGAGCAGTTCTTC
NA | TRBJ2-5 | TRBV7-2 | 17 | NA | CASSPQGDSGTQETQYF | TGTGCCAGCAGCCCCCAGGGCGACAGCGGGACACAAGAGACCCAGTACTTC
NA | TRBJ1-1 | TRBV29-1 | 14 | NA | CSAGTSGVYTEAFF | TGCAGCGCCGGAACCTCAGGGGTCTACACTGAAGCTTTCTTT
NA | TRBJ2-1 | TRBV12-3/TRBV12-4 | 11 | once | CASSQGKGQFF | TGTGCCAGCAGTCAGGGGAAGGGGCAGTTCTTC
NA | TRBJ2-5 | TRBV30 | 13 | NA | CAWAVKGGETQYF | TGTGCCTGGGCAGTGAAAGGGGGAGAGACCCAGTACTTC